A single sample is the source of the 23 T cell receptor beta chains below, sequenced in a study of blood T cell repertoires in COVID-19. Produced via immunoSEQ multiplex PCR; TCRdb's table is partial and in-frame only. The sample shows about 200,000 clones, about 88% of them seen only once. The sequenced sample consisted of peripheral blood. The receptors come from a young man with active or convalescent COVID-19.

The chain has TRBV7-2 and TRBJ1-1; D possibly corresponds to TRBD1 (6 bases). The CDR3 runs 15 residues. Germline CDR1 reads SGHTA; CDR2 reads FQGNSA. V lost 5 bases to trimming and J lost 1 base, with 14 bases between them. The CDR3 loop is CASSLQTGRNTEAFF. The CDR3 nucleotides are TGTGCCAGCAGCCTTCAAACAGGGAGGAACACTGAAGCTTTCTTT.

The chain links TRBV5-1 to TRBJ2-4; D might be TRBD2 (6 bases). V was pared by 0 bases and J by 1 base, with 8 bases between. The CDR3 totals 15 residues. Germline V gene sequence: CDR1 SGHRS, CDR2 YFSETQ. The CDR3 bases are TGCGCCAGCAGCTTGGACGGGAGTGCCAAAAACATTCAGTACTTC. It translates to CASSLDGSAKNIQYF.

The chain employs TRBV2 and TRBJ1-2; 9 positions match TRBD1. CDR3 length: 19 amino acids. V gave up 7 bases and J gave up 2 bases; unmatched junction bases: 20. CDR1 is SNHLY and CDR2 is FYNNEI in the germline V gene. This chain's CDR3 is CASTSVGGLQGARNYGYTF. CDR3 DNA: TGTGCCAGCACCTCAGTGGGGGGACTACAGGGGGCGCGGAACTATGGCTACACCTTC. Complete variable domain (other parts from reference TRBV2 and TRBJ1-2): EPEVTQTPSHQVTQMGQEVILRCVPISNHLYFYWYRQILGQKVEFLVSFYNNEISEKSEIFDDQFSVERPDGSNFTLKIRSTKLEDSAMYFCASTSVGGLQGARNYGYTFGSGTRLTVV.

V usage is TRBV7-2 and J usage is TRBJ2-7, with 10 bases identical to TRBD2. J lost 6 bases, V lost 1 base, and 9 bases had no gene match. Per germline, CDR1 SGHTA and CDR2 FQGNSA. There are 16 residues in the CDR3. CDR3 sequence reads: CASSLDPGLASREQYF. The DNA for the CDR3 is TGTGCCAGCAGCTTAGACCCGGGACTAGCGAGTCGCGAGCAGTACTTC.

The chain employs TRBV9 and TRBJ2-1; 8 nucleotides align to TRBD2. CDR1 and CDR2 from the germline V gene are SGDLS and YYNGEE. Losses at the gene ends were 6 bases for V and 5 bases for J; bases not matched to a gene: 10. This CDR3 contains 15 residues. CDR3 nucleotides: TGTGCCAGCACCGAGGACGGGGGGGGAAACAATGAGCAGTTCTTC. It translates to CASTEDGGGNNEQFF.

This chain uses TRBV5-1 with TRBJ2-2, with TRBD2 identical over 11 bases. The V and J ends lost 2 bases and 4 bases, in that order; junction bases with no gene match: 7. The CDR3 covers 17 residues. Germline loops: CDR1 SGHRS, CDR2 YFSETQ. The CDR3 protein is CASSLELAGASTGELFF. As DNA, the CDR3 is TGCGCCAGCAGCTTAGAACTAGCGGGGGCCTCCACCGGGGAGCTGTTTTTT. The complete variable domain, with remaining parts taken from reference TRBV5-1 and TRBJ2-2, reads KAGVTQTPRYLIKTRGQQVTLSCSPISGHRSVSWYQQTPGQGLQFLFEYFSETQRNKGNFPGRFSGRQFSNSRSEMNVSTLELGDSALYLCASSLELAGASTGELFFGEGSRLTVL.

The CDR3 coding sequence is TGTGCCAGCAGTGAACTAGCGGGGGGCCCCCAGGATACGCAGTATTTT. This translates into CASSELAGGPQDTQYF. The J gene is TRBJ2-3, the V gene TRBV6-1; TRBD2 aligns across 11 bases. The CDR3 sequence is 16 residues long. CDR1 and CDR2 (germline): MNHNS, SASEGT. V lost 2 bases to trimming and J lost 6 bases; unmatched junction nucleotides: 7.

The chain couples TRBV2 to TRBJ2-1; TRBD2 aligns across 10 bases. This CDR3 region has 13 residues. The germline gives CDR1 SNHLY, CDR2 FYNNEI. Losses at the gene ends were 5 bases for V and 8 bases for J; bases not matched to a gene: 3. This CDR3 reads CASSLSGRHEQFF. The DNA for the CDR3 is TGTGCCAGCAGTCTTAGCGGGAGGCATGAGCAGTTCTTC.

The CDR3 sequence: CASSWAQGVTGNTIYF. The CDR3 DNA follows: TGTGCCAGCAGCTGGGCACAGGGGGTAACTGGAAACACCATATATTTT. This chain connects TRBV5-6 to TRBJ1-3; 8 bases are shared with TRBD1. V was clipped by 3 bases and J by 2 bases; unmatched bases: 7. The CDR3 contains 16 residues. The germline V gene encodes CDR1 SGHDT and CDR2 YYEEEE.

The V gene is TRBV2, the J gene TRBJ2-3; TRBD2 aligns across 11 bases. The trim removed 6 bases at V and 0 bases at J, leaving 5 bases unmatched. Germline lookup yields CDR1 SNHLY and CDR2 FYNNEI. This CDR3 region has 16 residues. The CDR3 region is CASRKLAGVSTDTQYF. The CDR3 nucleotides are TGTGCCAGCAGAAAACTAGCGGGAGTAAGCACAGATACGCAGTATTTT.

The chain is built from TRBV19 and TRBJ2-3; maybe TRBD2 (5 bases). Germline CDR1 LNHDA, CDR2 SQIVND (reference sequence). Trimming took off 2 bases at V and 7 bases at J, with 19 bases between the two ends. The CDR3 length is 16 residues. As DNA, the CDR3 is TGTGCCAGTAGTATAAGAGGACCAGGACTTTGGAATACGCAGTATTTT. Its protein product is CASSIRGPGLWNTQYF.

This clone has only a few counts. This chain uses TRBV3-1 (or the pseudogene TRBV3-2) with TRBJ1-1, with unresolved D. This CDR3 is 13 amino acids long. Germline V gene lookup returns CDR1 LGHDT and CDR2 YNNKEL (reference sequence). Trimming took off 1 base at V and 5 bases at J, with 8 bases between the two ends. CDR3 in DNA: TGTGCCAGCAGCCAAGTTGAGGAGACTGAAGCTTTCTTT. Translating gives CASSQVEETEAFF.

This rearrangement joins TRBV6-2 or TRBV6-3 to TRBJ2-7; D not resolved. Trimming removed 0 bases from V and 5 bases from J, with 17 bases in between. The CDR3 is 16 amino acids. Germline V gives CDR1 MNHEY, CDR2 SVGEGT. CDR3 sequence: CASSYSMGRSDNEQYF. The CDR3 nucleotides are TGTGCCAGCAGTTACTCGATGGGCCGCTCGGATAACGAGCAGTACTTC.

This clone was recorded at least ten times. The chain uses TRBV2 and TRBJ1-2, with a weak D call TRBD1 (6 bases). The germline V gene has CDR1 SNHLY and CDR2 FYNNEI. The CDR3 has 13 residues. The V end was cut by 6 bases, the J end by 6 bases, with 14 bases between. Written as DNA, the CDR3 is TGTGCCAGCAGAGAACAGGGCGTCGATGGCTACACCTTC. Translation gives CASREQGVDGYTF.

The genes are TRBV18 and TRBJ1-3; a weak D match, TRBD1 (6 bases). The CDR3 length is 18 residues. Per germline, CDR1 KGHSH and CDR2 LQKENI. Trimming shortened V by 2 bases and J by 0 bases, and 17 bases separated the two germline ends. DNA for the CDR3: TGTGCCAGCTCACCAACAATTCCGGGACAAGCCTCTGGAAACACCATATATTTT. Protein sequence: CASSPTIPGQASGNTIYF.

The chain recombines TRBV5-1 with TRBJ2-3, with D perhaps matching TRBD1 (7 bases). Between the trimmed V and J ends, which lost 8 bases and 0 bases, there was a span of 13 bases. CDR1 is SGHRS and CDR2 is YFSETQ in the germline V gene. This CDR3 comprises 14 residues. Here the CDR3 DNA reads TGCGCCAGTGTGACAGGGACTAGCACAGATACGCAGTATTTT. It codes for CASVTGTSTDTQYF.

The rearrangement joins TRBV7-2 to TRBJ2-1, with D possibly being TRBD2 (5 bases). Trimming cost V 3 bases and J 5 bases, with 11 bases left between them. The V gene's germline CDR1 is SGHTA and CDR2 FQGNSA. CDR3 size: 14 residues. In DNA, the CDR3 is TGTGCCAGCAGCTTGATTATAGCGAACAATGAGCAGTTCTTC. Protein sequence: CASSLIIANNEQFF.

The chain uses TRBV5-1 and TRBJ1-3, with D possibly matching TRBD1 (6 bases). Germline CDR1 is SGHRS and CDR2 is YFSETQ. Trimming took 4 bases from V and 3 from J, leaving 14 bases between them. This CDR3 has 15 amino acids. CDR3 sequence (DNA): TGCGCCAGCAGCCTTACTGGGGACATTGGAAACACCATATATTTT. This codes for CASSLTGDIGNTIYF.

This chain joins TRBV11-2 and TRBJ2-3; the match to TRBD1 covers 7 bases. The CDR3 sequence is 14 residues long. J gave up 4 bases and V 3 bases, and 4 bases lay outside the gene matches. Germline V lookup: CDR1 SGHAT, CDR2 FQNNGV. The CDR3 loop reads CASSFNRGADTQYF. CDR3 DNA: TGTGCCAGCAGCTTCAACAGGGGCGCAGATACGCAGTATTTT.

The rearrangement links TRBV6-2 or TRBV6-3 to TRBJ2-1; tentative D call: TRBD2 (5 bases). V dropped 5 bases and J dropped 2 bases, with 7 bases sitting between them. The CDR3 runs to 13 residues. Germline V gives CDR1 MNHEY, CDR2 SVGEGT. CDR3 loop: CASSRGTYNEQFF. The CDR3 DNA sequence: TGTGCCAGCAGTCGGGGTACCTACAATGAGCAGTTCTTC.

The chain links TRBV11-2 to TRBJ2-3; D remains unclear. The germline gives CDR1 SGHAT, CDR2 FQNNGV. This CDR3 spans 15 amino acids. V lost 1 base and J 4 bases, leaving 12 bases between the germline ends. Here the CDR3 DNA reads TGTGCCAGCAGCTTAGTACGGTGGCAGGCAGATACGCAGTATTTT. Residues: CASSLVRWQADTQYF.

The chain carries TRBV19 and TRBJ2-1, with 7 positions matching TRBD2. Germline V gives CDR1 LNHDA, CDR2 SQIVND (reference sequence). The V segment lost 1 base and the J segment 6 bases; nucleotides outside the gene matches: 9. This CDR3 spans 16 amino acids. The CDR3 DNA reads as TGTGCCAGTAGTATAGCGGGAGGCCTCCTTTCCAATGAGCAGTTCTTC. It yields the protein CASSIAGGLLSNEQFF.

The V call is TRBV6-6, the J call TRBJ2-2; TRBD2 aligns across 7 bases. In germline, CDR1 is MNHNY, CDR2 SVGAGI (reference sequence). After removal of 4 bases from V and 5 bases from J, the junction contained 10 bases not matched to a gene. There are 16 residues in the CDR3. CDR3 sequence reads: CASSLSRDYKTGELFF. The DNA for the CDR3 is TGTGCCAGCAGTTTAAGCCGGGACTATAAAACCGGGGAGCTGTTTTTT.